The 28 T cell receptor beta chains below all came from one sample that was sequenced in a study of CD8 T cells in Susac syndrome. A quantity of about 0.45 to 1 ug RNA underwent reverse transcription using random hexamers. TCRdb re-called the immunoSEQ multiplex PCR reads with MiXCR, one entry per CDR3 protein. The sample holds some 100,000 distinct CDR3 sequences, about nine tenths seen once. The sequencing input was CD4+ T cells from PBMCs. These receptors were collected from a human donor in good health.

The rearrangement uses TRBV10-3 and TRBJ2-3; a possible D gene is TRBD1 (5 bases). The CDR3 has 14 amino acids. Germline V gives CDR1 ENHRY, CDR2 SYGVKD. The ends were cut back, 6 bases at V and 1 base at J, with 11 bases in the middle. The CDR3 reads CAIRRTQGTDTQYF. The CDR3, as DNA: TGTGCCATCAGACGGACACAGGGCACAGATACGCAGTATTTT.

The V gene is TRBV7-9, the J gene TRBJ2-1; D is perhaps TRBD1 or TRBD2 (6 bases each). The ends were cut back, 5 bases at V and 10 bases at J, with 21 bases in the middle. CDR3 length: 15 residues. Germline V gives CDR1 SEHNR, CDR2 FQNEAQ (reference sequence). CDR3 coding DNA: TGTGCCAGCAGCCTACACAGGGAGGCAGGATGGGAGCAGTTCTTC. Translating gives CASSLHREAGWEQFF. Complete variable domain (other parts from reference TRBV7-9 and TRBJ2-1): DTGVSQNPRHKITKRGQNVTFRCDPISEHNRLYWYRQTLGQGPEFLTYFQNEAQLEKSRLLSDRFSAERPKGSFSTLEIQRTEQGDSAMYLCASSLHREAGWEQFFGPGTRLTVL.

This chain links TRBV6-1 with TRBJ2-4; D is ambiguous. V lost 6 bases and J 1 base, leaving 16 bases between the germline ends. This CDR3 contains 16 residues. Germline loops: CDR1 MNHNS, CDR2 SASEGT. The CDR3 nucleotides read TGTGCCAGCAGCCAAGGCCTGGGTTATGCCAAAAACATTCAGTACTTC. Its protein product is CASSQGLGYAKNIQYF.

This clonotype appeared once. The genes are TRBV19 and TRBJ2-3; 7 nucleotides match TRBD2. Germline loops: CDR1 LNHDA, CDR2 SQIVND (reference sequence). The trim removed 10 bases at V and 1 base at J, leaving 11 bases unmatched. CDR3 length equals 15 residues. CDR3 loop: CATSYPAGGTDTQYF. The CDR3 bases are TGTGCCACCTCATATCCGGCGGGAGGCACAGATACGCAGTATTTT.

The chain has TRBV6-2 or TRBV6-3 and TRBJ2-7; tentatively, D is TRBD2 (5 bases). From germline, CDR1 is MNHEY and CDR2 SVGEGT. V lost 5 bases, J lost 3 bases, and 5 bases lay in between. The CDR3 covers 11 residues. The CDR3 nucleotides read TGTGCCAGCAGTGACTACTACGAGCAGTACTTC. This gives the protein CASSDYYEQYF.

The chain links TRBV27 to TRBJ1-3, with TRBD1 as a possible D gene (6 bases). V lost 5 bases and J 0 bases, leaving 20 bases between the germline ends. The CDR3 length is 18 residues. CDR1 MNHEY and CDR2 SMNVEV come from the germline V gene (reference sequence). CDR3 nucleotides: TGTGCCAGCAGTCGGTCTTTTTCGGGGGCGAACTCTGGAAACACCATATATTTT. Its protein product is CASSRSFSGANSGNTIYF.

The CDR3 DNA is TGTGCCAGCAGATCTTGGACAGGGATGAACACTGAAGCTTTCTTT. It specifies CASRSWTGMNTEAFF. The chain combines TRBV12-3 or TRBV12-4 with TRBJ1-1; TRBD1 matches at 8 bases. The CDR3 extends over 15 amino acids. The trim removed 6 bases at V and 0 bases at J, leaving 6 bases unmatched.

V usage is TRBV29-1 and J usage is TRBJ2-1; D remains ambiguous. CDR3 length: 11 residues. Trimming shortened V by 2 bases and J by 4 bases, and 3 bases separated the two germline ends. Germline CDR1 reads SQVTM; CDR2 reads ANQGSEA. CDR3 nucleotide sequence: TGCAGCGTTGAATCTTACAATGAGCAGTTCTTC. Encoded protein: CSVESYNEQFF.

The chain has TRBV5-4 and TRBJ2-3, with 8 bases that match TRBD2. Per germline, CDR1 SGHNT and CDR2 YYREEE (reference sequence). Unmatched junction bases numbered 3, after V lost 0 bases and J lost 0 bases. The CDR3 runs 16 residues. CDR3 amino acids: CASSLDLAGSTDTQYF. The CDR3 region has the DNA TGTGCCAGCAGCTTGGATCTAGCGGGCAGCACAGATACGCAGTATTTT.

The rearrangement joins TRBV7-9 to TRBJ2-1; no clear D gene. The V gene's germline CDR1 is SEHNR and CDR2 FQNEAQ (reference sequence). V lost 7 bases and J 9 bases, leaving 10 bases between the germline ends. CDR3 length: 11 residues. The CDR3 region has the DNA TGTGCCAGCAACCTCCGACCTGAGCAGTTCTTC. It yields the protein CASNLRPEQFF.

This chain links TRBV12-5 with TRBJ1-2; weak D call: TRBD1 (5 bases). V dropped 3 bases and J dropped 5 bases, with 19 bases sitting between them. The CDR3 has 16 amino acids. The germline gives CDR1 LGHNT, CDR2 FRNRAP. The CDR3 here is CASGFHPGRADYGYTF. The CDR3 nucleotides read TGTGCTAGTGGTTTTCATCCGGGACGGGCAGATTATGGCTACACCTTC.

The V gene is TRBV7-9, the J gene TRBJ2-3, with 8 bases fitting TRBD2. V gave up 6 bases and J gave up 4 bases; unmatched junction bases: 15. The germline V gene encodes CDR1 SEHNR and CDR2 FQNEAQ (reference sequence). The CDR3 contains 17 residues. The CDR3 loop is CASSRSGGAKFSDTQYF. Here the CDR3 DNA reads TGTGCCAGCAGTCGTTCGGGGGGGGCTAAATTTTCAGATACGCAGTATTTT.

The chain is built from TRBV13 and TRBJ2-3, with 9 positions matching TRBD2. The germline V gene has CDR1 PRHDT and CDR2 FYEKMQ (reference sequence). Trimming took 5 bases from V and 2 from J; bases not matched to a gene: 8. The CDR3 has 16 residues. The CDR3 sequence is CASSIRAGGLTDTQYF. The CDR3 region has the DNA TGTGCCAGCAGCATCCGAGCGGGGGGCCTCACAGATACGCAGTATTTT.

The rearrangement joins TRBV20-1 to TRBJ2-1; the match to TRBD2 covers 13 bases. Germline CDR1 DFQATT, CDR2 SNEGSKA (reference sequence). The CDR3 runs to 21 residues. J lost 0 bases, V lost 2 bases, and 16 bases had no gene match. The CDR3 loop is CSARPPSGTSGDRGSYNEQFF. In DNA form, the CDR3 reads TGCAGTGCTAGACCCCCCTCCGGGACTAGCGGGGACCGAGGCTCCTACAATGAGCAGTTCTTC.

V is TRBV6-1 and J is TRBJ2-3; D is unresolved. The CDR3 is 14 amino acids. V was cut by 5 bases and J by 4 bases, with 13 bases left in between. The V gene's germline CDR1 is MNHNS and CDR2 SASEGT. This chain's CDR3 is CASSLTQSADTQYF. The CDR3 DNA follows: TGTGCCAGCAGTCTTACTCAGAGCGCAGATACGCAGTATTTT.

This chain joins TRBV5-1 and TRBJ2-3; 12 nucleotides align to TRBD2. V lost 4 bases to trimming and J lost 6 bases; unmatched junction nucleotides: 9. CDR1 SGHRS and CDR2 YFSETQ come from the germline V gene. There are 16 residues in the CDR3. The CDR3 DNA reads TGCGCCAGCAGCCCGACTAGCGGGGGCTGGTGGGATACGCAGTATTTT. As protein: CASSPTSGGWWDTQYF.

The chain employs TRBV20-1 and TRBJ2-1; D is ambiguous. The length of the CDR3 is 13 residues. The V gene lost 6 bases and the J gene lost 5 bases, with 14 bases spanning the gap. Germline V gene sequence: CDR1 DFQATT, CDR2 SNEGSKA (reference sequence). The CDR3 DNA follows: TGCAGTGCCGTCCGGACCGTTAACAATGAGCAGTTCTTC. This gives the protein CSAVRTVNNEQFF.

The rearrangement joins TRBV25-1 to TRBJ2-7, with D unclear. V dropped 7 bases and J dropped 2 bases, with 12 bases sitting between them. This CDR3 region has 13 residues. Germline loops: CDR1 MGHDK, CDR2 SYGVNS. CDR3 coding DNA: TGTGCCAGCAAGTCTGGGGTCACCTACGAGCAGTACTTC. Translation gives CASKSGVTYEQYF.

This chain uses TRBV5-6 with TRBJ2-7; D may correspond to TRBD1 or TRBD2 (6 bases each). CDR1 is SGHDT and CDR2 is YYEEEE in the germline V gene. The germline V and J ends were trimmed by 4 bases and 2 bases, with 22 bases remaining between them. The CDR3 extends over 17 amino acids. Written as DNA, the CDR3 is TGTGCCAGCAGCCGAGGGGGACGGGGACTTATAACCTACGAGCAGTACTTC. Translated: CASSRGGRGLITYEQYF.

The chain is built from TRBV2 and TRBJ2-7; D is possibly TRBD1 (6 bases). From germline, CDR1 is SNHLY and CDR2 FYNNEI. The CDR3 totals 14 residues. Trimming took off 3 bases at V and 4 bases at J, with 13 bases between the two ends. This CDR3 reads CASSEIRGRYEQYF. Written as DNA, the CDR3 is TGTGCCAGCAGTGAGATCAGGGGCAGATACGAGCAGTACTTC.

This chain joins TRBV7-3 and TRBJ1-2, with D unresolved. This CDR3 has 13 amino acids. Trimming pared 5 bases from V and 8 bases from J, leaving 15 bases between. Germline loops: CDR1 SGHTA, CDR2 FQGTGA. CDR3 nucleotide sequence: TGTGCCAGCAGCCCCGGAGGGCCGTGGGGCTACACCTTC. Translating it yields CASSPGGPWGYTF.

The chain is built from TRBV20-1 and TRBJ1-5; 7 nucleotides agree with TRBD1. Germline CDR1 is DFQATT and CDR2 is SNEGSKA (reference sequence). V dropped 6 bases and J dropped 0; count of bases not matched to a gene: 11. This CDR3 comprises 16 residues. This CDR3 reads CSASSGTDYSNQPQHF. For the CDR3, the DNA is TGCAGTGCCTCATCTGGGACAGACTATAGCAATCAGCCCCAGCATTTT.

The genes are TRBV14 and TRBJ1-1; TRBD1 agrees at 10 bases. Trimming cost V 4 bases and J 5 bases; bases outside gene matches: 7. The CDR3 length is 15 residues. Germline CDR1 and CDR2: SGHDN and FVKESK. CDR3 nucleotide sequence: TGTGCCAGCAGCCGGGGCGGACAGGGGGAAACTGAAGCTTTCTTT. Residues: CASSRGGQGETEAFF.

This rearrangement joins TRBV7-3 to TRBJ2-1, with 8 bases that match TRBD2. Per germline, CDR1 SGHTA and CDR2 FQGTGA. This CDR3 contains 14 residues. With 4 bases clipped from V and 6 bases from J, the junction kept 5 bases outside the gene matches. CDR3 sequence reads: CASSYRGGSNEQFF. The CDR3 DNA reads as TGTGCCAGCAGCTATCGGGGGGGGAGCAATGAGCAGTTCTTC. Using reference TRBV7-3 and TRBJ2-1 for the parts outside the CDR3, the full variable domain is GAGVSQTPSNKVTEKGKYVELRCDPISGHTALYWYRQSLGQGPEFLIYFQGTGAADDSGLPNDRFFAVRPEGSVSTLKIQRTERGDSAVYLCASSYRGGSNEQFFGPGTRLTVL.

The genes are TRBV6-2 or TRBV6-3 and TRBJ2-3; D is unresolved. This CDR3 contains 15 residues. Trimming left V 9 bases short and J 6 bases short, with 22 bases between. Germline CDR1 and CDR2: MNHEY and SVGEGT. The CDR3 sequence: CASMEFDTSADTQYF. The DNA of the CDR3 is TGTGCCAGTATGGAGTTTGACACTTCGGCGGATACGCAGTATTTT.

The chain carries TRBV6-2 or TRBV6-3 and TRBJ1-2; D not resolved. CDR1 and CDR2 from the germline V gene are MNHEY and SVGEGT. Trimming cost V 6 bases and J 0 bases, with 8 bases left between them. CDR3 size: 13 residues. The CDR3 DNA is TGTGCCAGCAGCTCCCCTTCTAACTATGGCTACACCTTC. Its protein is CASSSPSNYGYTF.

J is TRBJ2-3 and V is TRBV9, with D possibly called TRBD1 or TRBD2 (6 bases each). The CDR3 is made up of 13 amino acids. Germline loops: CDR1 SGDLS, CDR2 YYNGEE. Trimming took 1 base from V and 6 from J, leaving 9 bases between them. CDR3 sequence (DNA): TGTGCCAGCAGCGTATGGGGGGCCGATACGCAGTATTTT. It translates to CASSVWGADTQYF. The whole variable domain, remainder taken from reference TRBV9 and TRBJ2-3, is DSGVTQTPKHLITATGQRVTLRCSPRSGDLSVYWYQQSLDQGLQFLIQYYNGEERAKGNILERFSAQQFPDLHSELNLSSLELGDSALYFCASSVWGADTQYFGPGTRLTVL.

V usage is TRBV7-2 and J usage is TRBJ2-7; 7 nucleotides line up with TRBD2. This CDR3 is 15 amino acids long. CDR1 and CDR2 (germline): SGHTA, FQGNSA. V was clipped by 2 bases and J by 1 base; unmatched bases: 5. As DNA, the CDR3 is TGTGCCAGCAGCTTATATCGCGGGAGTTCCTACGAGCAGTACTTC. This gives the protein CASSLYRGSSYEQYF.